These 12 T cell receptor beta chains came from one sample sequenced in a study of identical twins. TCRdb passed the 5' RACE reads through MiXCR, listing each CDR3 protein once. The repertoire holds 1.5 million to 2 million distinct CDR3 sequences, with 25% to 35% as singletons. Sequencing input: cord blood. These receptors originate from a newborn girl in good health.

This clonotype was detected only a few times. The chain carries TRBV27 and TRBJ1-2; 9 bases agree with TRBD1. The germline V gene has CDR1 MNHEY and CDR2 SMNVEV (reference sequence). With 2 bases clipped from V and 1 base from J, the junction kept 5 bases outside the gene matches. This CDR3 contains 16 residues. Here the CDR3 DNA reads TGTGCCAGCAGTTTAAGGGGGACAGGGTATAACTATGGCTACACCTTC. Translated: CASSLRGTGYNYGYTF.

The rearrangement links TRBV20-1 to TRBJ2-7; the D gene is possibly TRBD1 (6 bases). Germline CDR1 and CDR2: DFQATT and SNEGSKA (reference sequence). CDR3 length: 14 amino acids. The V end was cut by 7 bases, the J end by 1 base, with 17 bases between. The CDR3 nucleotides read TGCAGTGTTCATACAGGGAAGCGGTCCTACGAGCAGTACTTC. It encodes CSVHTGKRSYEQYF.

The genes are TRBV7-2 and TRBJ2-1; D not resolved. The J call may be faulty, since TRBJ2-7 better matches the DNA end. This CDR3 region has 15 residues. Germline V CDR1 and CDR2: SGHTA, FQGNSA. The CDR3 DNA reads as TGTGCCAGCAGCTTAGCGCCAGGCAAGACCTACGAGCAGTACTTC. It yields the protein CASSLAPGKTYEQYF.

The chain employs TRBV4-2 and TRBJ1-6; D unclear. The germline V gene has CDR1 LGHNA and CDR2 YNFKEQ. This CDR3 has 14 amino acids. Trimming removed 3 bases at V and 8 bases at J, with 11 bases between. The CDR3 sequence: CASSHEDGYSPLHF. CDR3 nucleotides: TGTGCCAGCAGCCATGAGGACGGATATTCACCCCTCCACTTT.

This chain links TRBV5-1 with TRBJ2-3; 7 positions match TRBD2. Trimming took 0 bases from V and 5 from J; bases not matched to a gene: 9. Per germline, CDR1 SGHRS and CDR2 YFSETQ. The CDR3 length is 16 residues. CDR3 DNA sequence: TGCGCCAGCAGCTTGGGGGACCGGGACTACCAAGATACGCAGTATTTT. This gives the protein CASSLGDRDYQDTQYF.

In this sample, this clonotype turned up a few times. V gene TRBV5-4 combines with J gene TRBJ1-2; D not certain. V was pared by 1 base and J by 0 bases, with 7 bases between. The CDR3 extends over 14 amino acids. Germline CDR1 SGHNT, CDR2 YYREEE (reference sequence). The CDR3 coding sequence is TGTGCCAGCAGCTTGAATTCACCTAACTATGGCTACACCTTC. This translates into CASSLNSPNYGYTF.

The rearrangement uses TRBV4-1 and TRBJ2-3; D is unclear. V lost 2 bases, J lost 4 bases, and 7 bases lay in between. The length of the CDR3 is 13 residues. Germline V CDR1 and CDR2: MGHRA, YSYEKL. CDR3 DNA: TGCGCCAGCAGCCAATCCTTCGCAGATACGCAGTATTTT. Translating gives CASSQSFADTQYF.

The chain carries TRBV19 and TRBJ1-5, with TRBD1 as a possible D gene (6 bases). The germline V gene has CDR1 LNHDA and CDR2 SQIVND (reference sequence). This CDR3 has 20 residues. Trimming cost V 3 bases and J 0 bases, with 24 bases left between them. CDR3 DNA sequence: TGTGCCAGTAGTATGTCACTCCCTTTTCCCGGGACATATAGCAATCAGCCCCAGCATTTT. It yields the protein CASSMSLPFPGTYSNQPQHF.

This chain's CDR3 is CSARGTLRNEQFF. For the CDR3, the DNA is TGCAGTGCTAGAGGGACGCTACGCAATGAGCAGTTCTTC. This chain uses TRBV20-1 with TRBJ2-1, with no clear D. Trimming cost V 1 base and J 6 bases, with 10 bases left between them. The CDR3 is 13 amino acids. Germline values: CDR1 DFQATT, CDR2 SNEGSKA (reference sequence).

There are a few counts of this clonotype. V gene TRBV12-3 or TRBV12-4 combines with J gene TRBJ1-5, with 8 bases matching TRBD1. The CDR3 is 13 amino acids. The junction had 5 bases not matched to a gene; V was cut back by 6 bases and J by 7 bases. CDR3 loop: CASRTGDQQPQHF. The CDR3 DNA reads TGTGCCAGCAGGACAGGGGATCAACAGCCCCAGCATTTT.

The chain uses TRBV25-1 and TRBJ1-2, with D maybe TRBD1 (5 bases). In germline, CDR1 is MGHDK, CDR2 SYGVNS. The CDR3 is made up of 14 amino acids. V was shortened by 3 bases and J by 7 bases, with 15 bases between the two germline ends. The DNA of the CDR3 is TGTGCCAGCAGTGACCCCGGGACGATTGGTGGCTACACCTTC. As protein: CASSDPGTIGGYTF.

This clonotype was seen more than once but under ten times. The chain links TRBV4-2 to TRBJ2-1; D remains ambiguous. The V gene's germline CDR1 is LGHNA and CDR2 YNFKEQ. The CDR3 has 15 residues. Trimming pared 1 base from V and 7 bases from J, leaving 14 bases between. Here the CDR3 DNA reads TGTGCCAGCAGCCAAGCAAGTGGCTTGGGGAATGAGCAGTTCTTC. Translated: CASSQASGLGNEQFF.